Each of the 27 T cell receptor beta chains below was sequenced from the same sample in a study of blood T cell repertoires in COVID-19. Profiled with immunoSEQ multiplex PCR; TCRdb holds only in-frame clones, not every one. The sample records about 420,000 clones, roughly 90% being singletons. Sequences were obtained from peripheral blood. The receptors stem from a man between 18 and 35 years old with COVID-19, enrolled during active disease.

This CDR3 reads CASRPTGDQPQHF. In DNA, the CDR3 is TGTGCCAGCAGACCCACAGGGGATCAGCCCCAGCATTTT. The chain recombines TRBV27 with TRBJ1-5; TRBD1 aligns across 7 bases. This CDR3 region has 13 residues. With 6 bases clipped from V and 5 bases from J, the junction kept 4 bases outside the gene matches. Germline V gene data show CDR1 as MNHEY and CDR2 as SMNVEV (reference sequence).

This sequence joins TRBV6-5 and TRBJ2-3, with D perhaps TRBD2 (6 bases). Germline V gene lookup returns CDR1 MNHEY and CDR2 SVGAGI. Trimming took off 8 bases at V and 5 bases at J, with 11 bases between the two ends. The CDR3 is 12 residues long. The CDR3 loop is CASGPRGDTQYF. CDR3 bases: TGTGCCAGCGGACCGCGGGGAGATACGCAGTATTTT.

V gene TRBV30 combines with J gene TRBJ1-5; TRBD1 aligns across 9 bases. The CDR3 loop spans 14 amino acids. V was pared by 5 bases and J by 4 bases, with 6 bases of the junction left unmatched. Germline V gives CDR1 GTSNPN, CDR2 SVGIG (reference sequence). CDR3 coding DNA: TGTGCCTGGGAGACCGGGACAGGGAATCAGCCCCAGCATTTT. This translates into CAWETGTGNQPQHF.

CDR3 nucleotides: TGTGCCTGGAGCCTAATCCAAGAGACCCAGTACTTC. Translating it yields CAWSLIQETQYF. The chain recombines TRBV30 with TRBJ2-5; no clear D gene. V lost 3 bases and J lost 1, with 6 bases in between. Germline CDR1 reads GTSNPN; CDR2 reads SVGIG (reference sequence). The CDR3 totals 12 residues.

The V gene is TRBV7-8, the J gene TRBJ2-7; the match to TRBD2 covers 7 bases. The CDR3 has 17 amino acids. V trimming: 5 bases; J trimming: 3 bases; junction bases outside the gene matches: 16. CDR1 is SGHVS and CDR2 is FQNEAQ in the germline V gene. This chain's CDR3 is CASSPTGGPSYYYEQYF. The CDR3 nucleotides read TGTGCCAGCAGCCCGACGGGGGGACCCTCCTACTACTACGAGCAGTACTTC.

The rearrangement uses TRBV7-8 and TRBJ1-2, with 7 bases fitting TRBD1. V gave up 2 bases and J gave up 10 bases; unmatched junction bases: 16. Per the germline V gene, CDR1 is SGHVS and CDR2 is FQNEAQ. CDR3 size: 16 residues. CDR3 residues: CASSLSNRTGPTSYTF. CDR3 nucleotide sequence: TGTGCCAGCAGCTTAAGTAACCGGACAGGCCCGACTTCCTACACCTTC.

The CDR3 region is CASSEPGQGAKTQYF. CDR3 in DNA: TGTGCCAGCAGTGAACCCGGACAGGGGGCGAAGACCCAGTACTTC. The genes are TRBV6-1 and TRBJ2-5; 11 bases line up with TRBD1. The germline gives CDR1 MNHNS, CDR2 SASEGT. The trim removed 2 bases at V and 6 bases at J, leaving 5 bases unmatched. The CDR3 consists of 15 residues.

V usage is TRBV27 and J usage is TRBJ2-1; TRBD2 aligns across 7 bases. The CDR3 runs to 13 residues. Germline assignment: CDR1 MNHEY and CDR2 SMNVEV (reference sequence). J was trimmed by 6 bases and V by 8 bases; bases with no gene match: 7. The CDR3 loop is CASQLAPGNEQFF. DNA for the CDR3: TGTGCCAGCCAACTAGCGCCAGGCAATGAGCAGTTCTTC.

The J gene is TRBJ2-7, the V gene TRBV5-4; 12 nucleotides match TRBD2. The CDR3 is 16 residues long. Germline V gene sequence: CDR1 SGHNT, CDR2 YYREEE (reference sequence). The ends lost 5 bases at V and 0 bases at J; junction bases unmatched: 6. CDR3 loop: CASSLGLAGSSYEQYF. The CDR3 nucleotides read TGTGCCAGCAGTCTCGGACTAGCGGGGTCCTCCTACGAGCAGTACTTC.

The J gene is TRBJ2-2, the V gene TRBV19; TRBD2 agrees at 10 bases. CDR1 is LNHDA and CDR2 is SQIVND in the germline V gene (reference sequence). The CDR3 length is 16 residues. J gave up 4 bases and V 3 bases, and 5 bases lay outside the gene matches. The CDR3 coding sequence is TGTGCCAGTAGTATCCGTGTAGCGGGAGGCACCGGGGAGCTGTTTTTT. It translates to CASSIRVAGGTGELFF.

J is TRBJ2-7 and V is TRBV4-1, with 7 bases matching TRBD2. J lost 10 bases, V lost 0 bases, and 3 bases had no gene match. The germline CDR1 and CDR2 sequences are MGHRA and YSYEKL. The CDR3 is 12 residues long. The CDR3 protein is CASSQDGGEQYF. CDR3 DNA: TGCGCCAGCAGCCAAGATGGGGGGGAACAGTACTTC.

V and J are TRBV4-1 and TRBJ2-3; TRBD2 agrees at 10 bases. Unmatched junction bases numbered 11, after V lost 2 bases and J lost 6 bases. The CDR3 extends over 17 amino acids. Germline values: CDR1 MGHRA, CDR2 YSYEKL. In DNA, the CDR3 is TGCGCCAGCAGCCAACAGAGCGGGGGGGCGCATTTTGATACGCAGTATTTT. Its protein is CASSQQSGGAHFDTQYF.

V usage is TRBV5-1 and J usage is TRBJ2-7, with 7 nucleotides matching TRBD2. With V trimmed by 0 bases and J by 1 base, 7 bases remained unmatched. CDR1 SGHRS and CDR2 YFSETQ come from the germline V gene. The CDR3 contains 16 residues. CDR3 sequence: CASSLGWRGGSYEQYF. The DNA for the CDR3 is TGCGCCAGCAGCTTGGGATGGAGGGGAGGGTCCTACGAGCAGTACTTC.

CDR3 coding DNA: TGTGCCAGCAGCAAAACAGGGGGCTTGGACAATGAGCAGTTCTTC. Its protein is CASSKTGGLDNEQFF. The V call is TRBV7-8, the J call TRBJ2-1; TRBD1 matches at 9 bases. Germline V gene data show CDR1 as SGHVS and CDR2 as FQNEAQ. J was trimmed by 5 bases and V by 5 bases; bases with no gene match: 7. This CDR3 has 15 residues.

The CDR3 sequence: CASSYLQTNTEAFF. The CDR3 DNA reads TGTGCCAGCAGTTACTTACAGACCAACACTGAAGCTTTCTTT. This chain uses TRBV6-5 with TRBJ1-1; D gene uncertain. V gave up 1 base and J gave up 2 bases, with 8 bases separating them. CDR3 size: 14 residues. Germline V gene sequence: CDR1 MNHEY, CDR2 SVGAGI.

The chain recombines TRBV7-8 with TRBJ2-1, with 9 bases lining up with TRBD1. Germline loops: CDR1 SGHVS, CDR2 FQNEAQ. The CDR3 extends over 16 amino acids. Unmatched junction bases numbered 6, after V lost 1 base and J lost 5 bases. The DNA of the CDR3 is TGTGCCAGCAGCTTAGAGGTCGGGACAGGGCACAATGAGCAGTTCTTC. This translates into CASSLEVGTGHNEQFF.

This chain connects TRBV24-1 to TRBJ1-1; tentative D call: TRBD1 (5 bases). Germline V gene lookup returns CDR1 KGHDR and CDR2 SFDVKD. Deletions cut 6 bases from V and 3 bases from J, with 19 bases between. This CDR3 comprises 16 residues. The CDR3 protein is CATSSTHSLRDTEAFF. As DNA, the CDR3 is TGTGCCACCAGTTCTACCCACAGCCTCAGGGACACTGAAGCTTTCTTT.

The rearrangement links TRBV6-1 to TRBJ2-1, with D maybe TRBD2 (5 bases). Deletions cut 8 bases from V and 2 bases from J, with 10 bases between. There are 13 residues in the CDR3. Germline V gives CDR1 MNHNS, CDR2 SASEGT. The CDR3 DNA reads TGTGCCAGCTCAGGAGGCACCTACAATGAGCAGTTCTTC. Protein: CASSGGTYNEQFF.

This chain uses TRBV19 with TRBJ2-7, with TRBD1 identical over 11 bases. From germline, CDR1 is LNHDA and CDR2 SQIVND (reference sequence). The CDR3 totals 14 residues. Trimming took 5 bases from V and 2 from J; bases not matched to a gene: 2. The CDR3 sequence is CASSGQGAAYEQYF. CDR3 DNA sequence: TGTGCCAGTAGTGGACAGGGGGCGGCCTACGAGCAGTACTTC.

The chain is built from TRBV1 and TRBJ2-3; the table names TRBD2, a call not compared with the DNA. TRBV1 is shown as a pseudogene. The length of the CDR3 is 19 residues. CDR3 sequence (DNA): TGCACCAGCAGCCAAGATGGAATAGCGGGGGGTAGGTGGACAGATACGCAGTATTTT. It yields the protein CTSSQDGIAGGRWTDTQYF.

This clone was seen just once. This chain connects TRBV6-5 to TRBJ1-2, with 8 bases that match TRBD1. This CDR3 comprises 13 residues. Germline V lookup: CDR1 MNHEY, CDR2 SVGAGI. J was trimmed by 2 bases and V by 8 bases; bases with no gene match: 4. The CDR3 DNA sequence: TGTGCCAGCCAAACAGGGGGGAACTATGGCTACACCTTC. Protein product: CASQTGGNYGYTF.

The rearrangement uses TRBV28 and TRBJ2-2, with D possibly TRBD1 on 6 matching bases. V dropped 1 base and J dropped 6 bases, with 18 bases sitting between them. The CDR3 covers 17 residues. From germline, CDR1 is MDHEN and CDR2 SYDVKM. The CDR3 here is CASSLSFTRGDSGELFF. CDR3 in DNA: TGTGCCAGCAGTTTATCTTTTACCAGGGGCGATTCCGGGGAGCTGTTTTTT. The variable domain in full, with the rest retrieved from reference TRBV28 and TRBJ2-2, is DVKVTQSSRYLVKRTGEKVFLECVQDMDHENMFWYRQDPGLGLRLIYFSYDVKMKEKGDIPEGYSVSREKKERFSLILESASTNQTSMYLCASSLSFTRGDSGELFFGEGSRLTVL.

The rearrangement links TRBV6-5 to TRBJ2-1, with D possibly TRBD2 on 5 matching bases. There are 16 residues in the CDR3. Trimming took off 0 bases at V and 5 bases at J, with 14 bases between the two ends. Germline CDR1 reads MNHEY; CDR2 reads SVGAGI. CDR3 sequence reads: CASSYSRGSGDNEQFF. The CDR3 DNA is TGTGCCAGCAGTTACTCGAGAGGGAGCGGCGACAATGAGCAGTTCTTC.

This rearrangement joins TRBV10-1 to TRBJ2-7, with D hard to call. Trimming took 4 bases from V and 2 from J, leaving 3 bases between them. This CDR3 spans 11 amino acids. Germline values: CDR1 WNHNN, CDR2 SYGVQD (reference sequence). This CDR3 reads CASSAAYEQYF. The CDR3 DNA reads as TGCGCCAGCAGTGCAGCCTACGAGCAGTACTTC.

The J gene is TRBJ2-7, the V gene TRBV7-9; D is perhaps TRBD2 (6 bases). The V end was cut by 5 bases, the J end by 2 bases, with 13 bases between. The CDR3 covers 14 residues. In germline, CDR1 is SEHNR, CDR2 FQNEAQ (reference sequence). CDR3 sequence: CASSPGDSAYEQYF. The CDR3 DNA follows: TGTGCCAGCAGCCCCGGGGACTCCGCCTACGAGCAGTACTTC. Filled out from reference TRBV7-9 and TRBJ2-7, the complete variable domain reads DTGVSQNPRHKITKRGQNVTFRCDPISEHNRLYWYRQTLGQGPEFLTYFQNEAQLEKSRLLSDRFSAERPKGSFSTLEIQRTEQGDSAMYLCASSPGDSAYEQYFGPGTRLTVT.

This clone was observed once. The chain couples TRBV7-8 to TRBJ1-2; the D gene is possibly TRBD1 (6 bases). The length of the CDR3 is 14 residues. Between the trimmed V and J ends, which lost 5 bases and 4 bases, there was a span of 14 bases. The germline gives CDR1 SGHVS, CDR2 FQNEAQ. CDR3 nucleotides: TGTGCCAGCAGCGCCTCGACAGGTTTCTATGGCTACACCTTC. Amino acid sequence: CASSASTGFYGYTF. The whole variable domain, remainder taken from reference TRBV7-8 and TRBJ1-2, is GAGVSQSPRYKVAKRGQDVALRCDPISGHVSLFWYQQALGQGPEFLTYFQNEAQLDKSGLPSDRFFAERPEGSVSTLKIQRTQQEDSAVYLCASSASTGFYGYTFGSGTRLTVV.

This clone occurred many times. The rearrangement uses TRBV7-9 and TRBJ1-4; 12 bases fit TRBD1. This CDR3 spans 17 amino acids. Trimming took 6 bases from V and 2 from J; bases not matched to a gene: 7. CDR1 is SEHNR, CDR2 FQNEAQ, per germline (reference sequence). CDR3 loop: CASRPLGQGATNEKLFF. CDR3 nucleotide sequence: TGTGCCAGCAGACCCCTGGGACAGGGGGCGACTAATGAAAAACTGTTTTTT.